These T cell receptor beta chains were read from a single sample in a study of CD8 T cells in ankylosing spondylitis. From the 5' RACE reads, TCRdb called clonotypes with MiXCR, one entry per CDR3 protein. This sample has 200,000 to 250,000 distinct CDR3 sequences, with approximately 11% found just once. Sequencing was performed on blood, either unsorted or a sorted T cell fraction (not recorded which). The receptors were sampled from a male donor with ankylosing spondylitis or in good health (not recorded which). CDR3s include the opening cysteine and the closing phenylalanine or tryptophan. Each record gives: J gene, D gene, clone size, V gene, CDR3 DNA, CDR3 protein. The D gene is left open where the match is weak. Expanded clones are given a class, and other clones once, few, many or no size at all.

j_call: TRBJ2-5; d_call: .; clone_size: many; v_call: TRBV12-3/TRBV12-4; cdr3_nt: TGTGCCAGCAGCACCCCGGGGGAGACCCAGTACTTC; cdr3_aa: CASSTPGETQYF
j_call: TRBJ1-1; d_call: TRBD1; clone_size: many; v_call: TRBV29-1; cdr3_nt: TGCAGCGTTGCACAGGGGGCTACGAACACTGAAGCTTTCTTT; cdr3_aa: CSVAQGATNTEAFF
j_call: TRBJ2-2; d_call: .; clone_size: many; v_call: TRBV5-5; cdr3_nt: TGTGCCAGCAGCCGTCCCTACACCGGGGAGCTGTTTTTT; cdr3_aa: CASSRPYTGELFF
j_call: TRBJ2-1; d_call: .; clone_size: many; v_call: TRBV5-1; cdr3_nt: TGCGCCAGCAGGGTCCCGGGTAAGAATGAGCAGTTCTTC; cdr3_aa: CASRVPGKNEQFF
j_call: TRBJ2-3; d_call: .; clone_size: many; v_call: TRBV7-8; cdr3_nt: TGTGCCAGCAGCTTGGCTCCTGGCGATCCGGGGCTTAGCACAGATACGCAGTATTTT; cdr3_aa: CASSLAPGDPGLSTDTQYF
j_call: TRBJ1-1; d_call: .; clone_size: many; v_call: TRBV15; cdr3_nt: TGTGCCACCAGCAGAGGGATGGGGGGAATGGCTGAAGCTTTCTTT; cdr3_aa: CATSRGMGGMAEAFF
j_call: TRBJ1-5; d_call: TRBD1; clone_size: many; v_call: TRBV12-3/TRBV12-4; cdr3_nt: TGTGCCAGCAGAGGGCCGGACAGGGTCAATCAGCCCCAGCATTTT; cdr3_aa: CASRGPDRVNQPQHF
j_call: TRBJ2-2; d_call: .; clone_size: many; v_call: TRBV3-1; cdr3_nt: TGTGCCAGCAGCAACGCGCACACCGGGGAGCTGTTTTTT; cdr3_aa: CASSNAHTGELFF
j_call: TRBJ1-5; d_call: .; clone_size: many; v_call: TRBV20-1; cdr3_nt: TGCAGTGCTAGAGGTCCCAGGAATAGCAATCAGCCCCAGCATTTT; cdr3_aa: CSARGPRNSNQPQHF
j_call: TRBJ2-7; d_call: .; clone_size: many; v_call: TRBV5-5; cdr3_nt: TGTGCCAGCAGCTACCGGGACGGATACACAGAGCAGTACTTC; cdr3_aa: CASSYRDGYTEQYF
j_call: TRBJ1-2; d_call: .; clone_size: many; v_call: TRBV7-8; cdr3_nt: TGTGCCAGCAGCTATACAGGGAACTATGGCTACACCTTC; cdr3_aa: CASSYTGNYGYTF
j_call: TRBJ2-3; d_call: TRBD2; clone_size: many; v_call: TRBV27; cdr3_nt: TGTGCCAGCAGTCAACGGCTAGCGGGGCGTTTTCTCATGACAGATACGCAGTATTTT; cdr3_aa: CASSQRLAGRFLMTDTQYF
j_call: TRBJ2-3; d_call: TRBD2; clone_size: .; v_call: TRBV28; cdr3_nt: TGTGCCAGCAGTGCCTACTTAATTAGCGGGAGGGCCATAGATACGCAGTATTTT; cdr3_aa: CASSAYLISGRAIDTQYF
j_call: TRBJ2-7; d_call: .; clone_size: .; v_call: TRBV11-1; cdr3_nt: TGTGCCAGCAGCTTTGGGTCCCCTTCCTACGAGCAGTACTTC; cdr3_aa: CASSFGSPSYEQYF
j_call: TRBJ2-7; d_call: .; clone_size: many; v_call: TRBV6-2/TRBV6-3; cdr3_nt: TGTGCCAGCAGTAATTTAGATCGCCAGTACTTC; cdr3_aa: CASSNLDRQYF
j_call: TRBJ1-2; d_call: .; clone_size: .; v_call: TRBV7-9; cdr3_nt: TGTGCCACCTGGGGCAGGGTAGGCTACACCTTC; cdr3_aa: CATWGRVGYTF
j_call: TRBJ2-6; d_call: .; clone_size: many; v_call: TRBV3-1; cdr3_nt: TGTGCCAGCAGCCATTCCAGCTCTGGGGCCAACGTCCTGACTTTC; cdr3_aa: CASSHSSSGANVLTF
j_call: TRBJ2-7; d_call: .; clone_size: many; v_call: TRBV7-2; cdr3_nt: TGTGCCAGCAGCTTATCAGCGGGTCAGTACGAGCAGTACTTC; cdr3_aa: CASSLSAGQYEQYF
j_call: TRBJ2-7; d_call: TRBD1; clone_size: .; v_call: TRBV7-9; cdr3_nt: TGTGCCAGCAGCTCCGGGGAAGGGACAGCAACCTACGAGCAGTACTTC; cdr3_aa: CASSSGEGTATYEQYF
j_call: TRBJ2-3; d_call: .; clone_size: many; v_call: TRBV6-5; cdr3_nt: TGTGCCAGCAGTACTTGGGGGTGGGCAGATACAGATACGCAGTATTTT; cdr3_aa: CASSTWGWADTDTQYF
j_call: TRBJ1-1; d_call: .; clone_size: .; v_call: TRBV6-2/TRBV6-3; cdr3_nt: TGTGCCGGCAGTTACTTGACAGGGAACACTGAAGCTTTCTTT; cdr3_aa: CAGSYLTGNTEAFF
j_call: TRBJ2-2; d_call: .; clone_size: few; v_call: TRBV5-1; cdr3_nt: TGCGCCAGCAGCCCCGACCCTCCCGGGGAGCTGTTTTTT; cdr3_aa: CASSPDPPGELFF
j_call: TRBJ2-1; d_call: TRBD1; clone_size: many; v_call: TRBV24-1; cdr3_nt: TGTGCCACCAGTAGATCAGGGGGCAATGAGCAGTTCTTC; cdr3_aa: CATSRSGGNEQFF
j_call: TRBJ2-1; d_call: .; clone_size: many; v_call: TRBV5-1; cdr3_nt: TGCGCCAGCAGCGGTGGGACGCAAACCTACAATGAGCAGTTCTTC; cdr3_aa: CASSGGTQTYNEQFF
j_call: TRBJ1-1; d_call: .; clone_size: .; v_call: TRBV18; cdr3_nt: TGTGCCAGCTCGGACATGGGTGGAAACACTGAAGCTTTCTTT; cdr3_aa: CASSDMGGNTEAFF
j_call: TRBJ2-3; d_call: TRBD2; clone_size: many; v_call: TRBV6-4; cdr3_nt: TGTGCCAGCAGTGTTGATAGCGGGAGCACAGATACGCAGTATTTT; cdr3_aa: CASSVDSGSTDTQYF
j_call: TRBJ2-1; d_call: TRBD2; clone_size: many; v_call: TRBV10-3; cdr3_nt: TGTGCCATCAGCGTTAGCGGGGAGGGAAATGAGCAGTTCTTC; cdr3_aa: CAISVSGEGNEQFF
j_call: TRBJ2-5; d_call: TRBD1; clone_size: many; v_call: TRBV3-1; cdr3_nt: TGTGCCAGCAGCCTCTCGGGACAGAAAGAGACCCAGTACTTC; cdr3_aa: CASSLSGQKETQYF
j_call: TRBJ2-7; d_call: .; clone_size: many; v_call: TRBV20-1; cdr3_nt: TGCAGTGCTAGGCCCGGACAGACGTCCTACGAGCAGTACTTC; cdr3_aa: CSARPGQTSYEQYF
j_call: TRBJ1-5; d_call: .; clone_size: .; v_call: TRBV20-1; cdr3_nt: TGCAGTGTCGCGGGACAATGGTATAGCAATCAGCCCCAGCATTTT; cdr3_aa: CSVAGQWYSNQPQHF
j_call: TRBJ2-3; d_call: .; clone_size: many; v_call: TRBV20-1; cdr3_nt: TGCAGTGTTGACGGGGAAACGACAGATACGCAGTATTTT; cdr3_aa: CSVDGETTDTQYF
j_call: TRBJ2-1; d_call: TRBD1; clone_size: many; v_call: TRBV12-3/TRBV12-4; cdr3_nt: TGTGCCAGCAGTTCTCACAGGGGGCCAGATGAGCAGTTCTTC; cdr3_aa: CASSSHRGPDEQFF